The rows below give T cell receptor beta chains drawn from one sample of a study of circulating CD8 cells and anti-PD-1 response in melanoma. A single record per CDR3 protein comes from TCRdb applying MiXCR to the reads. Here the sample spans more than 950 distinct CDR3 sequences, 5.8% being singletons. The sample consisted of CD8+ T cells from PBMCs, taken at baseline or after one month of anti-PD-1 therapy (not recorded which). The receptors here all came from a human donor with melanoma. Each CDR3 is given with its conserved first and last residue. D genes are given only for firm matches. Part of the rows lack a size; the others show once, few, many or a class for expanded clones.

d_gene: -; v_gene: TRBV5-5; j_gene: TRBJ1-5; abundance: medium-sized; CDR3aa: CASSPTRLHQPQHF; CDR3nt: TGTGCCAGCAGCCCGACCCGGTTACATCAGCCCCAGCATTTT
d_gene: -; v_gene: TRBV7-7; j_gene: TRBJ2-7; abundance: medium-sized; CDR3aa: CASSPADSAYEQYF; CDR3nt: TGTGCCAGCAGCCCGGCAGACAGTGCCTACGAGCAGTACTTC
d_gene: TRBD1; v_gene: TRBV27; j_gene: TRBJ2-1; abundance: medium-sized; CDR3aa: CASSSEVQGAYNEQFF; CDR3nt: TGTGCCAGCAGTTCCGAAGTACAGGGGGCCTACAATGAGCAGTTCTTC
d_gene: TRBD1; v_gene: TRBV5-5; j_gene: TRBJ2-7; abundance: large; CDR3aa: CASSGSIGTASYEQYF; CDR3nt: TGTGCCAGCAGCGGCTCGATTGGGACAGCTTCCTACGAGCAGTACTTC
d_gene: -; v_gene: TRBV20-1; j_gene: TRBJ1-1; abundance: few; CDR3aa: CSANPDDRPNTEAFF; CDR3nt: TGCAGTGCTAACCCCGACGACAGACCGAACACTGAAGCTTTCTTT
d_gene: -; v_gene: TRBV19; j_gene: TRBJ1-4; abundance: medium-sized; CDR3aa: CASSATGDSDEKLFF; CDR3nt: TGTGCCAGTAGTGCAACTGGGGACTCGGATGAAAAACTGTTTTTT
d_gene: TRBD1; v_gene: TRBV28; j_gene: TRBJ2-7; abundance: -; CDR3aa: CASSFGQESTYEQYF; CDR3nt: TGTGCCAGCAGTTTTGGACAGGAAAGCACATACGAGCAGTACTTC
d_gene: TRBD1; v_gene: TRBV27; j_gene: TRBJ2-4; abundance: medium-sized; CDR3aa: CASRDREPIAKNIQYF; CDR3nt: TGTGCCAGCCGAGACAGGGAACCTATAGCCAAAAACATTCAGTACTTC
d_gene: -; v_gene: TRBV6-5; j_gene: TRBJ1-1; abundance: medium-sized; CDR3aa: CASSLAGPAEAFF; CDR3nt: TGTGCCAGCAGCCTAGCAGGGCCCGCTGAAGCTTTCTTT
d_gene: -; v_gene: TRBV21-1; j_gene: TRBJ2-3; abundance: large; CDR3aa: CASSKEQGEGDTQYF; CDR3nt: TGTGCCAGCAGCAAAGAACAGGGTGAGGGCGATACGCAGTATTTT
d_gene: -; v_gene: TRBV28; j_gene: TRBJ2-3; abundance: large; CDR3aa: CASSLRGTDTQYF; CDR3nt: TGTGCCAGCAGTTTACGGGGGACAGATACGCAGTATTTT
d_gene: -; v_gene: TRBV14; j_gene: TRBJ2-7; abundance: medium-sized; CDR3aa: CASSLWTNPYEQYF; CDR3nt: TGTGCCAGCAGCCTTTGGACAAATCCGTACGAGCAGTACTTC
d_gene: TRBD1; v_gene: TRBV6-4; j_gene: TRBJ2-2; abundance: large; CDR3aa: CASSVGQGPGELFF; CDR3nt: TGTGCCAGCAGTGTCGGACAGGGGCCCGGGGAGCTGTTTTTT
d_gene: -; v_gene: TRBV3-1; j_gene: TRBJ2-1; abundance: medium-sized; CDR3aa: CASSYPGGNEQFF; CDR3nt: TGTGCCAGCAGCTACCCCGGGGGCAATGAGCAGTTCTTC
d_gene: -; v_gene: TRBV7-6; j_gene: TRBJ2-2; abundance: medium-sized; CDR3aa: CASRHTGTGELFF; CDR3nt: TGTGCCAGCAGACATACAGGGACCGGGGAGCTGTTTTTT